This entry concerns a single T cell receptor beta chain. These data are taken from a study of blood T cell repertoires in COVID-19. Across the study: Sites in the United States, Italy and Spain provided acute and convalescent COVID-19 samples. T cells, B-cell-depleted T cells, or PBMCs supplied cDNA or gDNA.

Study processing details: The assay estimated nucleated cells by amplifying reference gene primers. Sequencing was performed with immunoSEQ multiplex PCR; in TCRdb, only in-frame clones are kept and a portion is missing. V, J and clone size derive from that table, while D and trimming were established from the DNA sequence. The profile shows about 120,000 clones, 75% to 90% of them singletons. In germline, CDR1 is MGHRA, CDR2 YSYEKL. The CDR3 has 15 residues. The ends were cut back, 4 bases at V and 6 bases at J, with 16 bases in the middle. The rearrangement links TRBV4-1 to TRBJ1-5; tentative D call: TRBD1 (6 bases). This clonotype was obtained from a woman in her 70s with acute or convalescent COVID-19. The sequenced sample consisted of peripheral blood. Here the CDR3 reads CASSLQGGGLQPQHF. DNA for the CDR3: TGCGCCAGCAGCCTCCAAGGGGGGGGCCTTCAGCCCCAGCATTTT.